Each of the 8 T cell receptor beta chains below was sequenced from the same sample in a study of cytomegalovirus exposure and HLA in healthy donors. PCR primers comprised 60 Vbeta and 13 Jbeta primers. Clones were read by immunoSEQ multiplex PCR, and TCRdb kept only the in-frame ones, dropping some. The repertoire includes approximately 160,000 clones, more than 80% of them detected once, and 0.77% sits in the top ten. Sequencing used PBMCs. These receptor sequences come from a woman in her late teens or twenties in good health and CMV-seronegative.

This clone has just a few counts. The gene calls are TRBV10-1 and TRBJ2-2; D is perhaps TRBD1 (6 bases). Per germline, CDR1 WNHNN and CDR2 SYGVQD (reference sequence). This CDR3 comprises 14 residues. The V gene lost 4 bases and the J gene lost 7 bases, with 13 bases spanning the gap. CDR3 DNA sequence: TGCGCCAGCAGTGGAGCACAGGGTCTCGGGGAGCTGTTTTTT. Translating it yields CASSGAQGLGELFF.

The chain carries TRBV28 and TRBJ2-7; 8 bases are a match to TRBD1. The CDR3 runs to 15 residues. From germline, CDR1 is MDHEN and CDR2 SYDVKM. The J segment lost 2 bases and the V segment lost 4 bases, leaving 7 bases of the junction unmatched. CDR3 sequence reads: CASSYPGQAPYEQYF. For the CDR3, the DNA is TGTGCCAGCAGTTACCCGGGACAGGCGCCCTACGAGCAGTACTTC.

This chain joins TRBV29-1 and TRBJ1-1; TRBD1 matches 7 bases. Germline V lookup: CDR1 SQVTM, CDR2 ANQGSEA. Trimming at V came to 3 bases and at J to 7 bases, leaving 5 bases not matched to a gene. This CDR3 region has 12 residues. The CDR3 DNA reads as TGCAGCGTTGATTCTACAGGGGATGAAGCTTTCTTT. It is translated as CSVDSTGDEAFF.

The CDR3 loop is CASNPRGIYSNQPQHF. Written as DNA, the CDR3 is TGTGCCAGCAACCCAAGAGGGATCTATAGCAATCAGCCCCAGCATTTT. J is TRBJ1-5 and V is TRBV28; D is unresolved. Looked up from germline, CDR1 is MDHEN and CDR2 is SYDVKM. This CDR3 region has 16 residues. V lost 7 bases, J lost 0 bases, and 16 bases lay in between.

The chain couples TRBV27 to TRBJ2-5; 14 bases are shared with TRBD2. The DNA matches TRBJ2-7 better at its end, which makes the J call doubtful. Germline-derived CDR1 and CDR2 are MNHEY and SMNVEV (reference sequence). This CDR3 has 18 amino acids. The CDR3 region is CASRAPGLAGARLNEQYF. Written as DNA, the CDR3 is TGTGCCAGCAGAGCACCGGGACTAGCGGGAGCCCGGTTGAACGAGCAGTACTTC.

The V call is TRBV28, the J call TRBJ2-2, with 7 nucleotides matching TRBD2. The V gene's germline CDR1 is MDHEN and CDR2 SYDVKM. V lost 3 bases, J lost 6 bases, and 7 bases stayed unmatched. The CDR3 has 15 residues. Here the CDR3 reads CASSFGLVGSGELFF. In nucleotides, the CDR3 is TGTGCCAGCAGTTTCGGACTAGTGGGATCCGGGGAGCTGTTTTTT.

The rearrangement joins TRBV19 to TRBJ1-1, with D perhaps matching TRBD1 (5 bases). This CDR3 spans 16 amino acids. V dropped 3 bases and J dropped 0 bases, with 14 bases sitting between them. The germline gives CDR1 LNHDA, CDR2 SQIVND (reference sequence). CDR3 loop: CASSIRLDSMNTEAFF. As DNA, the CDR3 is TGTGCCAGTAGTATTCGCCTCGACAGTATGAACACTGAAGCTTTCTTT. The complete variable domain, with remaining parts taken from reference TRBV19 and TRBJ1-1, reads DGGITQSPKYLFRKEGQNVTLSCEQNLNHDAMYWYRQDPGQGLRLIYYSQIVNDFQKGDIAEGYSVSREKKESFPLTVTSAQKNPTAFYLCASSIRLDSMNTEAFFGQGTRLTVV.

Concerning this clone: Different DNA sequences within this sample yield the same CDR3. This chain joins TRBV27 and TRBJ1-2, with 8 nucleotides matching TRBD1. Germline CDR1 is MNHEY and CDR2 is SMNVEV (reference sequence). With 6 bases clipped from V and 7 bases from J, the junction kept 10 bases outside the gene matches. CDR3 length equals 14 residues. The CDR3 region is CASSAGQGAFGYTF. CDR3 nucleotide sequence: TGTGCCAGCAGCGCTGGGCAGGGGGCGTTTGGCTACACCTTC.